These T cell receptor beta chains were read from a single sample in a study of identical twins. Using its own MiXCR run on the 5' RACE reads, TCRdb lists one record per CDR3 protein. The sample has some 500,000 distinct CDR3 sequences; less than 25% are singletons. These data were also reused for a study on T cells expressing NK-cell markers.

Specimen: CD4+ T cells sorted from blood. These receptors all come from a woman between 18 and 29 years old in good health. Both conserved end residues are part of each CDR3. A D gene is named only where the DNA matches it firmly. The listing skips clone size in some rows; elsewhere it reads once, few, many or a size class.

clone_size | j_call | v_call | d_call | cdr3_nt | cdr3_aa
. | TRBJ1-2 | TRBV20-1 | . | TGCAGTGCTCCAACCTCTCAGGGCGGCTACACCTTC | CSAPTSQGGYTF
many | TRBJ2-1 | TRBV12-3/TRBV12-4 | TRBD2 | TGTGCCAGCAGTACCCACCCCGGGACTAGCGGAGATAATGAGCAGTTCTTC | CASSTHPGTSGDNEQFF
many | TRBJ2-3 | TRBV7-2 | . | TGTGCCAGCAGCCCGGTAGCGCACTACCCCACAGATACGCAGTATTTT | CASSPVAHYPTDTQYF
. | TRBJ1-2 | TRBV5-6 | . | TGTGCCAGCAGCTTGAGCAGGACCTATGGCTACACCTTC | CASSLSRTYGYTF
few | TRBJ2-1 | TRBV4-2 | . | TGTGCCAGCAGCCAACCGTCCTCCTACAATGAGCAGTTCTTC | CASSQPSSYNEQFF
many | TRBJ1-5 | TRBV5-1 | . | TGCGCCAGCAGGGAAGGGGCAGGGAGCAATCAGCCCCAGCATTTT | CASREGAGSNQPQHF
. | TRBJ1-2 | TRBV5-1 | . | TGCGCCAGCAGGCTCCGGACGGTTTCCTACTATGGCTACACCTTC | CASRLRTVSYYGYTF
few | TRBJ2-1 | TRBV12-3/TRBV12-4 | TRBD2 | TGTGCCAGCAGTTTAAGCGGGGGTCAATGGAATGAGCAGTTCTTC | CASSLSGGQWNEQFF
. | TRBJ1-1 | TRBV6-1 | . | TGTGCCAGCACCCCAGGGAGGCGCAGCAACGAAGCTTTCTTT | CASTPGRRSNEAFF
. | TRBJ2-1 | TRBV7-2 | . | TGTGCCAGCAGCTTAAAAGGGGCCAATGAGCAGTTCTTC | CASSLKGANEQFF
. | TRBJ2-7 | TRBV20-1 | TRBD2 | TGCAGTGCTCTCTCCCGCGGTACTAGCGGGAACTACGAGCAGTACTTC | CSALSRGTSGNYEQYF
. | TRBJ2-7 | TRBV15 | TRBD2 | TGTGCCACCAGCAAACTAGCGGACGTTTACTACGAGCAGTACTTC | CATSKLADVYYEQYF
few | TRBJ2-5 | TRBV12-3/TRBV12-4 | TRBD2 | TGTGCCAGCAGTTTATTAGCGGGAGGCGATACTAAAGAGACCCAGTACTTC | CASSLLAGGDTKETQYF
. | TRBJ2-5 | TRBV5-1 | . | TGCGCCAGCAGCTTGGATATCGGAGAGACCCAGTACTTC | CASSLDIGETQYF
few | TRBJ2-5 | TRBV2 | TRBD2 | TGTGCCAGCAGTCTGTCGAGCGGGGGGCCCTCTGAGACCCAGTACTTC | CASSLSSGGPSETQYF
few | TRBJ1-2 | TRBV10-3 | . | TGTGCCATCCGATGGGGCGCGGGCTACACCTTC | CAIRWGAGYTF
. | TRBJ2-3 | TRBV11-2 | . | TGTGCCGCCGAAGGGTACGGCACAGATACGCAGTATTTT | CAAEGYGTDTQYF
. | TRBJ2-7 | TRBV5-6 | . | TGTGCCAGCAGCGAACTAAGTCGGGGGCAAGGCGAGCAGTACTTC | CASSELSRGQGEQYF
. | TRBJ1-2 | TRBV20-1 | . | TGCAGTGCTAGATTGACTGACAGGACTAACTATGGCTACACCTTC | CSARLTDRTNYGYTF
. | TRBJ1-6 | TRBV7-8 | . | TGTGCCAGCAGTACTTCCCGAACCGGAATCTCCTATAATTCACCCCTCCACTTT | CASSTSRTGISYNSPLHF
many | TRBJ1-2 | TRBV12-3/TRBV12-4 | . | TGTGCCAGCAGTTTAGCGCACCGGTATGGCTACACCTTC | CASSLAHRYGYTF
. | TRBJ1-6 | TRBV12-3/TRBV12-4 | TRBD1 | TGTGCCAGCAAGAGGGGACAGGGGTATTCACCCCTCCACTTT | CASKRGQGYSPLHF
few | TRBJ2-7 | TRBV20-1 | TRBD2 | TGCAGTGCCATAGCGGGAATCTCCTACGAGCAGTACTTC | CSAIAGISYEQYF
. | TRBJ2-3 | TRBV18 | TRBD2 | TGTGCCAGCTCACCACTTACCCCTACTAGCGGCGAGACAGATACGCAGTATTTT | CASSPLTPTSGETDTQYF
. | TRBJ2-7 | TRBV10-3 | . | TGTGCCATCAAGGGGAGTCTCGAGCAGTACTTC | CAIKGSLEQYF
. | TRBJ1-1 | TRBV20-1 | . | TGCAGTGCTCCAGGCAAGGCCCTGAACACTGAAGCTTTCTTT | CSAPGKALNTEAFF
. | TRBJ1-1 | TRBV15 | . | TGTGCCACCAGCCGAGACGGACGGCGAGCTTTCTTT | CATSRDGRRAFF
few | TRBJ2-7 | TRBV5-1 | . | TGCGCCAGCAGCTTGTTACAGGGTACAGAAGAGCAGTACTTC | CASSLLQGTEEQYF
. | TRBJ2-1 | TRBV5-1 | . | TGCGCCAGCAGCTTGGACAACAGGGATGAGCAGTTCTTC | CASSLDNRDEQFF
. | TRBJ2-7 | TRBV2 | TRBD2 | TGTGCCCAAGTATCGGGGGGTCCGAGCTCCTACGAGCAGTACTTC | CAQVSGGPSSYEQYF
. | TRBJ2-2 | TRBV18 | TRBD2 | TGTGCCAGCACGCTACTAGCGGGGCCCACCGGGGAGCTGTTTTTT | CASTLLAGPTGELFF
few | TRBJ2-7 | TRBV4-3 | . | TGCGCCAGCAGCCAAGAAACCACTTACGAGCAGTACTTC | CASSQETTYEQYF
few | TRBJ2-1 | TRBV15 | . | TGTGCCACCAGCAGAGAGGTCGACAGGCGGCAGTTCTTC | CATSREVDRRQFF
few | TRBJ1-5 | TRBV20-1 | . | TGCAGTGCTAGAGGACGGAATCAGCCCCAGCATTTT | CSARGRNQPQHF
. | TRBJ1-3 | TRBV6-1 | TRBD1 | TGTGCCAGCGAGAGGGGGCAGAACTCTGGAAACACCATATATTTT | CASERGQNSGNTIYF
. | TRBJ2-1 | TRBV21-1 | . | TGTGCCAGCAGCATAGGGACAGTCTACAATGAGCAGTTCTTC | CASSIGTVYNEQFF
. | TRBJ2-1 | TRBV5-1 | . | TGCGCCAGCAGTATGGATGGCGGTTACAATGAGCAGTTCTTC | CASSMDGGYNEQFF
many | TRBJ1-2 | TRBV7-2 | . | TGTGCCAGCAGCTCGAGGGGATATGGCTACACCTTC | CASSSRGYGYTF
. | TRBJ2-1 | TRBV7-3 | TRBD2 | TGTGCCAGCAGCCAGAGGGGAGGGGACTACAATGAGCAGTTCTTC | CASSQRGGDYNEQFF
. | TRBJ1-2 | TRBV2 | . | TGTGCCAGCAGTGAATCGGGGGGCGCGGGCTATGGCTACACCTTC | CASSESGGAGYGYTF
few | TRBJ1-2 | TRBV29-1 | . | TGCAGCGTACGTCTCAGTTTTCCCTCGGAAAACTATGGCTACACCTTC | CSVRLSFPSENYGYTF
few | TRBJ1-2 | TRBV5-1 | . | TGCGCCAGCAGCTTCGGAGACCTGAACTATGGCTACACCTTC | CASSFGDLNYGYTF
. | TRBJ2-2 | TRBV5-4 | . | TGTGCCAGCAGCTTGGGAAGGGGGAGATCCGTGGGGGAGCTGTTTTTT | CASSLGRGRSVGELFF
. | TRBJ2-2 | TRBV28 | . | TGTGCCAGCAGGCCGACTAGGGCCGGGGAGCTGTTTTTT | CASRPTRAGELFF
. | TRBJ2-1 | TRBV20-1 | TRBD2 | TGCAGTGCTAGAGAAGGACTAGCCAAAATCCCTAACCTCTACAATGAGCAGTTCTTC | CSAREGLAKIPNLYNEQFF
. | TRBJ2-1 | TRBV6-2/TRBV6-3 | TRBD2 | TGTGCCAGCAGTAAACTAGCGGGCCTTTACAATGAGCAGTTCTTC | CASSKLAGLYNEQFF